The entry that follows covers one TCR beta chain sequence. Its antigen is unidentified. This sample stems from a study of tumor-infiltrating lymphocytes in primary liver carcinoma. Germline DNA was also extracted, with blood RNA taken from unsorted whole blood. TCR beta cDNA was prepared out of about 510 ng total RNA by means of a constant-region primer. TCR beta libraries came from three nested multiplex PCR rounds using slightly modified ARM-PCR. TCRdb re-called the multiplex PCR reads with MiXCR, one entry per CDR3 protein. The sample records a few hundred thousand distinct CDR3 sequences, more than 55% being singletons. Study-level results: A significantly higher top-250-clone fraction was recorded for tumors than for blood (p = 0.039). Whereas tumor region pairs overlapped more, tumor-adjacent and tumor-blood pairs overlapped less.

The source material was peripheral blood. This sequence originates from a woman in her 30s with primary liver carcinoma and hepatitis B virus infection.

CDR3 sequence: CASSEGLFTDTQYF. As DNA, the CDR3 is TGTGCCAGCAGTGAGGGACTATTCACAGATACGCAGTATTTT. The chain recombines TRBV6-4 with TRBJ2-3, with 7 bases that match TRBD2. The germline CDR1 and CDR2 sequences are MRHNA and SNTAGT. This CDR3 spans 14 amino acids. J was trimmed by 2 bases and V by 3 bases; bases with no gene match: 2.